The 18 T cell receptor beta chains given below trace back to one sample, sequenced in a study of early T cells in non-severe SARS-CoV-2 infection. One entry per CDR3 protein results from TCRdb running MiXCR on the 5' RACE reads. The table includes roughly 63,000 distinct CDR3 sequences, under 15% detected once. What was sequenced was whole blood. The receptor source for this set is an adult who was a healthcare worker with PCR-confirmed SARS-CoV-2 infection or an uninfected control (not recorded which).

The CDR3 nucleotides are TGTGCCAGCAGTGACAGGGGCCTGAACACCGGGGAGCTGTTTTTT. Residues: CASSDRGLNTGELFF. The rearrangement links TRBV2 to TRBJ2-2, with D maybe TRBD1 (6 bases). The CDR3 contains 15 residues. Per germline, CDR1 SNHLY and CDR2 FYNNEI. Trimming pared 3 bases from V and 1 base from J, leaving 9 bases between.

The table lists this clonotype with many counts. The V gene is TRBV11-2, the J gene TRBJ1-5, with D maybe TRBD1 (5 bases). Trimming took off 1 base at V and 2 bases at J, with 9 bases between the two ends. Germline values: CDR1 SGHAT, CDR2 FQNNGV. This CDR3 is built from 15 residues. CDR3 amino acids: CASSLGRDGNQPQHF. CDR3 coding DNA: TGTGCCAGCAGCTTAGGCAGGGACGGCAATCAGCCCCAGCATTTT.

This clonotype was counted a few times. This chain connects TRBV28 to TRBJ2-7, with D perhaps TRBD1 (6 bases). CDR3 size: 13 residues. The V and J ends lost 5 bases and 5 bases respectively, with 13 bases between them. Per germline, CDR1 MDHEN and CDR2 SYDVKM. Here the CDR3 DNA reads TGTGCCAGCAGTCGACAGGACCTCGACGAGCAGTACTTC. Translated, it gives CASSRQDLDEQYF.

At least ten counts were recorded for this clonotype. This chain uses TRBV12-3 or TRBV12-4 with TRBJ1-1, with TRBD1 matching over 7 bases. Trimming took 7 bases from V and 4 from J; bases not matched to a gene: 9. The CDR3 length is 14 residues. Here the CDR3 reads CASTYSAGGTEAFF. CDR3 in DNA: TGTGCCAGCACCTACTCGGCAGGGGGCACTGAAGCTTTCTTT.

This clonotype was picked up a small number of times. The gene calls are TRBV29-1 and TRBJ2-5; 9 nucleotides match TRBD1. From germline, CDR1 is SQVTM and CDR2 ANQGSEA. The CDR3 is made up of 18 amino acids. The junction had 21 bases not matched to a gene; V was cut back by 6 bases and J by 4 bases. CDR3 residues: CSVRLQGARSGVRETQYF. The CDR3 coding sequence is TGCAGCGTCAGGCTACAGGGGGCGCGCAGCGGGGTACGAGAGACCCAGTACTTC.

This clonotype came up a few times. The chain has TRBV29-1 and TRBJ2-5, with a possible D match to TRBD1 (6 bases). Trimming removed 6 bases from V and 6 bases from J, with 14 bases in between. The CDR3 covers 12 residues. CDR1 SQVTM and CDR2 ANQGSEA come from the germline V gene. CDR3 region: CSVHRDAKTQYF. As DNA, the CDR3 is TGCAGCGTACACAGGGATGCGAAGACCCAGTACTTC.

This clonotype appeared a few times. CDR3 sequence: CASSTAKTGGWNQPQHF. DNA of the CDR3: TGTGCCAGCAGTACCGCCAAGACAGGGGGCTGGAATCAGCCCCAGCATTTT. This chain links TRBV6-2 or TRBV6-3 with TRBJ1-5; 10 bases align to TRBD1. The CDR3 length is 17 residues. V was pared by 5 bases and J by 4 bases, with 11 bases of the junction left unmatched. The V gene's germline CDR1 is MNHEY and CDR2 SVGEGT.

The rearrangement uses TRBV12-3 or TRBV12-4 and TRBJ2-1; no definite D call. The CDR3 runs to 12 residues. Trimming took 6 bases from V and 6 from J, leaving 9 bases between them. The CDR3 nucleotides read TGTGCCAGCAGGGCCGGACCCAATGAGCAGTTCTTC. It translates to CASRAGPNEQFF.

This clonotype was recorded many times. V usage is TRBV2 and J usage is TRBJ2-1, with D possibly being TRBD2 (5 bases). Trimming removed 1 base from V and 9 bases from J, with 13 bases in between. The CDR3 extends over 14 amino acids. The V gene's germline CDR1 is SNHLY and CDR2 FYNNEI. The CDR3 bases are TGTGCCAGCAGTGAAGATTCGGGAAGTCGTGAGCAGTTCTTC. It is translated as CASSEDSGSREQFF.

The V and J genes are TRBV9 and TRBJ1-2; D gene ambiguous. Germline V gives CDR1 SGDLS, CDR2 YYNGEE. V lost 0 bases, J lost 1 base, and 10 bases lay in between. The CDR3 spans 15 residues. The CDR3 loop is CASSVGPDDNYGYTF. CDR3 DNA sequence: TGTGCCAGCAGCGTAGGTCCGGATGATAACTATGGCTACACCTTC.

This clonotype was found many times. The genes are TRBV7-9 and TRBJ2-1; D might be TRBD1 or TRBD2, each matching 6 bases. CDR1 SEHNR and CDR2 FQNEAQ come from the germline V gene (reference sequence). The V end was cut by 1 base, the J end by 15 bases, with 22 bases between. CDR3 length equals 15 residues. This chain's CDR3 is CASSLEGGRVGRPFF. For the CDR3, the DNA is TGTGCCAGCAGCTTAGAAGGGGGGCGCGTTGGACGGCCGTTCTTC.

This clonotype was picked up many times. The gene calls are TRBV28 and TRBJ1-2; D gene uncertain. Germline values: CDR1 MDHEN, CDR2 SYDVKM. This CDR3 contains 16 residues. The V and J ends lost 5 bases and 4 bases respectively, with 20 bases between them. The CDR3 bases are TGTGCCAGCAGTGTAGCCTCGGTGGACCTCACCTATGGCTACACCTTC. As protein: CASSVASVDLTYGYTF.

The rearrangement uses TRBV7-9 and TRBJ2-5, with D possibly called TRBD1 or TRBD2 (5 bases each). V lost 5 bases to trimming and J lost 1 base, with 11 bases between them. The CDR3 loop spans 14 amino acids. Germline CDR1 SEHNR, CDR2 FQNEAQ (reference sequence). CDR3: CASSGDGIQETQYF. CDR3 coding DNA: TGTGCCAGCAGCGGGGACGGGATCCAAGAGACCCAGTACTTC.

This clonotype was observed a handful of times. The CDR3 reads CASSEERDTEAFF. CDR3 DNA sequence: TGTGCCAGCAGTGAAGAGAGGGACACTGAAGCTTTCTTT. V gene TRBV2 combines with J gene TRBJ1-1; D gene uncertain. Germline V gene sequence: CDR1 SNHLY, CDR2 FYNNEI. Between the trimmed V and J ends, which lost 1 base and 3 bases, there was a span of 6 bases. The CDR3 runs to 13 residues.

This clonotype appeared a few times. V usage is TRBV28 and J usage is TRBJ2-7; the D gene is possibly TRBD2 (5 bases). V shed 3 bases and J shed 6 bases, with 15 bases lying between them. The CDR3 is 14 residues long. Germline CDR1 is MDHEN and CDR2 is SYDVKM. The CDR3 loop reads CASSFSGDPLEQYF. The CDR3 DNA reads as TGTGCCAGCAGTTTCTCCGGGGATCCCCTCGAGCAGTACTTC.

As for this clonotype: It may be a read error: a sequence one base away is much more abundant. The chain couples TRBV7-2 to TRBJ2-2; TRBD1 agrees at 7 bases. CDR3 size: 15 residues. From germline, CDR1 is SGHTA and CDR2 FQGNSA. CDR3 nucleotide sequence: TGTGTCAGCAGCTTAGGCACAGGGGCGGCCGGGGAGCTGTTTTTT. Its protein product is CVSSLGTGAAGELFF.

Ten or more counts support this clonotype. The chain carries TRBV12-3 or TRBV12-4 and TRBJ2-3; weak D call: TRBD2 (6 bases). With 6 bases removed from V and 2 bases from J, the gap between germline ends came to 12 bases. The CDR3 is made up of 14 amino acids. DNA for the CDR3: TGTGCCAGCAGCTGGGACTTGAACACAGATACGCAGTATTTT. It encodes CASSWDLNTDTQYF.

In this sample, this clonotype turned up a few times. V and J are TRBV10-1 and TRBJ2-7; D is ambiguous. CDR1 and CDR2 (germline): WNHNN, SYGVQD (reference sequence). The ends were cut back, 0 bases at V and 6 bases at J, with 12 bases in the middle. This CDR3 has 14 amino acids. CDR3 sequence reads: CASSESKEVGEQYF. The CDR3 DNA follows: TGCGCCAGCAGTGAGTCGAAGGAAGTCGGCGAGCAGTACTTC.